This T cell receptor beta chain was profiled in a study of blood T cell repertoires in COVID-19 (dated by TCRdb to the early 2020s). Concerning the study at large: Samples from collaborators originated in the United States, Italy and Spain and spanned both the acute and convalescent phases of COVID-19. Where available, HLA class I and class II types were obtained from metadata supplied by the sample provider rather than from assay-based typing. A freely available public database, intended as a resource for researchers studying the immune response to SARS-CoV-2, is where the repertoires were released. The material from the prospective study consisted of cDNA or gDNA derived from T cells, B-cell-depleted T cells, or PBMCs. Nearly every sample came with metadata listing a de-identified subject ID, COVID-19 status, age in years and sex. The samples were drawn from two sources: the first 160 participants of the ongoing ImmuneRACE study, and over 1,000 subjects contributed by 6 global collaborators. Deeply sampled blood TCRbeta repertoires from subjects exposed to, actively infected with, or recovered from COVID-19 were included in the dataset. Beyond this particular receptor, the publication reports: Clinical and demographic metadata were provided uncurated, with the amount varying by source and participant.

On this clone: There is no known antigen for this receptor. No qualities accompany the bases; no much larger clone lies one base away.

The immunoSEQ Assay, a bias-controlled multiplex PCR, was used to amplify TCRbeta CDR3 regions from genomic DNA. As for how the authors treated the data: The number of nucleated cells in each sample was estimated from the amplification of reference gene primers within the assay. To quantify the absolute abundance of each unique TCRbeta CDR3 rearrangement, sequence reads were collapsed and filtered. Productive Simpson clonality was computed per sample as the square root of Simpson's diversity index over productive rearrangements. Not all clones reach the TCRdb copy of this immuneACCESS table, which keeps in-frame sequences only. Checked studies attribute under half of the gap to unresolved V genes and leave the rest unexplained. That table furnishes V, J and clone size, whereas the DNA furnished D and trimming. The sample yields about 210,000 clones; around 89% were counted once. The top ten clones comprise 4.8% of the sample.

Trimmed from V: 1 base; trimmed from J: 6 bases; junction bases lacking a gene match: 3. CDR1 and CDR2 are drawn from the germline V gene: MNHNS, SASEGT. The CDR3 measures 14 amino acids from cysteine to phenylalanine. The CDR3 DNA has 42 bases and is translated from base 1. Collaborating institutions collected whole blood in K2EDTA tubes following their own protocols. For TCRbeta analysis, collaborators shipped samples in one of three forms: frozen whole blood, isolated PBMCs, or DNA extracted from either of those sample types. Rearrangement joined TRBV6-1 to TRBJ1-5; 7 bases in the middle match TRBD1. The sample consisted of peripheral blood. This clonotype was obtained from a woman between 35 and 50 years old with acute or convalescent COVID-19. The DNA sequence is as follows: TGTGCCAGCAGTGAAGGAGGGGGCGGTCAGCCCCAGCATTTT. The resulting protein is CASSEGGGGQPQHF.